This T cell receptor beta chain was identified during a study of T cells after yellow fever vaccination. TCRdb re-called the 5' RACE reads through MiXCR, storing one row per CDR3 protein. The sample records 600,000 to 750,000 distinct CDR3 sequences, around 12% being singletons. This receptor was obtained from a man aged 30 to 39 who received the YFV17D yellow fever vaccine. Sequencing used PBMCs, obtained on the day of the yellow fever booster vaccination.

CDR3 in amino acids: CSVRERSGTDTQYF. The CDR3 DNA follows: TGCAGCGTCCGGGAGCGGTCTGGCACAGATACGCAGTATTTT. The genes are TRBV29-1 and TRBJ2-3, with TRBD2 as a possible D gene (6 bases). V lost 6 bases and J lost 1, with 14 bases in between. This CDR3 contains 14 residues. Germline-derived CDR1 and CDR2 are SQVTM and ANQGSEA.